This T cell receptor beta chain is from a study of T cell changes during pregnancy in multiple sclerosis (dated by TCRdb to about 2019). Background for the entire study: In women with multiple sclerosis, the researchers looked at how the T cell repertoire shifted as pregnancy progressed.

V drops 1 base and J drops 6 bases, leaving 16 bases in between. In the germline V gene (reference sequence), CDR1 corresponds to SEHNR and CDR2 to FQNEAQ. Including the terminal cysteine and phenylalanine, the CDR3 comprises 15 residues. The retained sequence is limited to the CDR3, 45 bases, with the frame set at the first base. The method was the immunoSEQ multiplex PCR assay. TCRdb mirrors the immuneACCESS table, restricted to in-frame sequences. Some clones are absent from its copies; in checked studies, under half trace to an unresolved V gene, and the reason for the others is unknown. The sample table contains 100,000 or so clones; only one count was recorded for nearly 95% of them. Approximately 1.6% of the sample is held by the ten biggest clonotypes. Note on this clone: Its antigen remains undetermined. No qualities accompany the bases; no much larger clone lies one base away.

Recombination connected TRBV7-9 to TRBJ2-7; the D segment could be TRBD1, given 5 matching bases. The receptor was derived from a female donor in good health, enrolled as a control in a pregnancy study. This specimen was peripheral blood, taken after pregnancy. The DNA sequence is as follows: TGTGCCAGCAGCTTAGTTCTCGGCAGGGTGGGCGAGCAGTACTTC. Its amino acids are CASSLVLGRVGEQYF.